This T cell receptor (beta chain) was observed in a study of molecular identifiers for immune sequencing clone quantification (dated by TCRdb to 2017 to 2018). About the full investigation: In a replicate experiment, RNA from approximately 22,000 or 94,000 naive CD8 T cells was split into five aliquots, four of which were sequenced. CD8 T cells were used in a methods study to benchmark molecular-identifier clustering-based TCR repertoire sequencing (MIDCIRS) and TCR RNA copy counting. General findings and caveats noted by the study authors: When barcode sub-clustering was omitted, TCR diversity was inflated by chimeric consensus sequences, with chimeras reaching as high as 47%. Clones above 20 RNA copies held over 97% of molecules in CMV-specific effector cells but under 1% in naive cells. Even against a background of one million naive CD8 T cells, spiked-in Jurkat TCR RNA amounting to a single cell's worth was reported to be detectable. Spiked-in Jurkat TCR RNA (roughly 10 copies' worth), which is not part of the donor repertoire, was contained in the naive libraries. Modeling indicated about 3 TCR RNA copies recovered per cell, compared with 9.5 to 10 by digital PCR, which implies a capture efficiency of around 29%. Highly expanded clone sizes could be underestimated if identical TCR molecules share a barcode.

Counted from cysteine to phenylalanine, this CDR3 has 15 amino acids. Only the CDR3 DNA is retained, 45 bases long and in frame from the first base. For CDR1 and CDR2, the germline V gene lists LGHNA and YNFKEQ. The germline V end is reduced by 3 bases and the J end by 7 bases; junction bases left unmatched: 8. Ten or more counts support this clonotype. No cognate antigen has been identified for it. The record has no base qualities; no much larger clone is one base away. The library came from PCR. Instrument on record: Illumina HiSeq 4000. Bulk TCR libraries were generated as previously described, with the TCR primers listed in Table S5 used. Total RNA was purified with the Qiagen AllPrep DNA/RNA kit. Before analysis, reads from multiple sequencing runs of the same library were pooled. The original pipeline was this. Reads were retained only if the reads had an exact TCR constant sequence, and the retained reads were trimmed to 150 nt and grouped according to their 12-nt molecular barcodes. Reads within each barcode group were sub-clustered using a 15% Levenshtein threshold, and quality-weighted consensus sequences were constructed for each RNA molecule. Non-functional sequences were discarded, and so were lower-count sequences lying one edit away from another sequence. Based on a fit of two negative binomial distributions, barcode sub-clusters having less than 20% of the maximum read count were discarded. TCRdb's own reprocessing of the public reads used fastp at Q25 and MiXCR and kept productive beta chains. Here each entry gathers all rows of one CDR3 protein and keeps the most common genes and DNA. These V and J calls rely on TCRdb rather than the paper's analysis. The sample records more than 35,000 distinct CDR3 sequences, about 19% of which are singletons. Under 1.3% of the sample is taken by the ten largest.

Naive CD8 T cell libraries were made from about 20,000 to 1,000,000 sorted cells using 10%, 30% or 50% of purified RNA. Naive CD8 T cells, defined as CD8+CD4-CCR7+CD45RA+, were FACS-sorted into RLT Plus buffer on a BD FACSAria II. Detection sensitivity was tested by spiking Jurkat RNA equal to some 11 TCR copies' worth into samples containing roughly 19,000-1,100,000 naive CD8 T cells. Enrichment of CD8 T cells was done with RosetteSep CD8+ T Cell Enrichment Cocktail plus Ficoll-Paque, and ACK red cell lysis came afterward. The sequenced material came from naive CD8+ T cells from blood, with Jurkat cell RNA spiked in. What this sample's cell subset or site label stands for: FACS-sorted CD8+CD4-CCR7+CD45RA+ naive T cells. The sequence was obtained from a human donor in good health. Some libraries in this study had Jurkat cell RNA spiked in. This chain joins TRBV4-2 to TRBJ2-7, with 11 bases aligning to TRBD2. The CDR3 protein is CASSHVAGGPGEQYF. At the DNA level, the sequence is TGTGCCAGCAGCCACGTAGCGGGAGGGCCGGGAGAGCAGTACTTC.